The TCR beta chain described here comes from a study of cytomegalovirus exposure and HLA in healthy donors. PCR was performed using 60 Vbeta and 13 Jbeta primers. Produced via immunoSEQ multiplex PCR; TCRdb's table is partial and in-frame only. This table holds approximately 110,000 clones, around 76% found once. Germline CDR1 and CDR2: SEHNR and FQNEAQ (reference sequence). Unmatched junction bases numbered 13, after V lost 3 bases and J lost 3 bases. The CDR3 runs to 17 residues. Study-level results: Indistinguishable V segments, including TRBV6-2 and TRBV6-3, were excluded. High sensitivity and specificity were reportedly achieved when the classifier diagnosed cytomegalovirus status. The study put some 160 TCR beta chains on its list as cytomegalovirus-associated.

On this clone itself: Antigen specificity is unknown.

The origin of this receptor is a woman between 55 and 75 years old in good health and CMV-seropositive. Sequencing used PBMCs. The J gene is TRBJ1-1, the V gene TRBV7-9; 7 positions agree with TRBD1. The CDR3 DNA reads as TGTGCCAGCAGCTTTGGAGGCAGCCGCAGGGGGGACACTGAAGCTTTCTTT. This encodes CASSFGGSRRGDTEAFF.